This T cell receptor (beta chain) was documented in a study of vaccination and CD4 T cells after COVID-19. Turning to the study itself: The authors gave control cultures a CEFX pool, an HIV-1 Nef pool, or no peptide. Findings of the study overall: Median SARS-CoV-2-reactive clonotype numbers went from approximately 23 to 38; this increase was not significant.

Specified treatment: roughly 10-day PBMC culture with coronavirus spike peptide pools or control peptides (ViraFEST assay). TCRs were sequenced by ViraFEST after antigen-specific T cells had been expanded with peptide pools. About this clonotype itself: Its antigen is as yet unknown.

Scientists ran DNA taken from cultured CD4+ T cells through the Oncomine TCR Beta short-read assay for sequencing. It was from cultured CD4+ T cells that genomic DNA was extracted. From the PCR reads, TCRdb called clonotypes with MiXCR, one entry per CDR3 protein. The repertoire consists of over 10,000 distinct CDR3 sequences, with around 50% occurring once and the leading ten covering about 19%. The TCR sequence derives from a human donor who had recovered from COVID-19. Material: CD4+ T cells from blood, cultured in vitro.

The CDR3 region is CSAFRQGYGYTF. The CDR3 DNA sequence: TGCAGTGCTTTTCGACAGGGTTATGGCTACACCTTC. The chain uses TRBV20-1 and TRBJ1-2; 7 bases align to TRBD1. Germline V gene data show CDR1 as DFQATT and CDR2 as SNEGSKA (reference sequence). V shed 5 bases, J shed 5 bases, and the junction held 5 bases outside the gene matches. The length of the CDR3 is 12 residues.